What follows is one T cell receptor beta chain and its context. Its specificity is unknown. The junction departs from germline at one end; a sequencing error may be responsible. This entry belongs to a study of cytomegalovirus exposure and HLA in healthy donors. Whole-study findings and limits: The authors considered a cluster of highly shared sequence variants likely to be a sequencing artifact. As confirmed in vitro, a few CMV-associated chains were specific for CMV antigens.

Amplification used 60 Vbeta primers and 13 Jbeta primers. TCRdb's table, derived via immunoSEQ multiplex PCR, lists solely in-frame clones and lacks some. The sample holds more than 65,000 clones, roughly two thirds seen once. The CDR3 is made up of 16 amino acids. The germline gives CDR1 SGHNT, CDR2 YENEEA. The sequence was obtained from a woman aged 45-59 years in good health and CMV-seropositive. Sequenced input: PBMCs. The chain combines TRBV11-3 with TRBJ2-5; 10 nucleotides align to TRBD2. CDR3 residues: CASSALGASGGEAQYF. CDR3 in DNA: TGTGCCAGCAGCGCACTTGGGGCTAGCGGGGGAGAGGCCCAGTACTTC.